These T cell receptor beta chains were read from a single sample in a study of blood T cell repertoires in COVID-19. Some clones are missing from TCRdb's copy, which holds only in-frame ones; the method was immunoSEQ multiplex PCR. The table shows 120,000 to 150,000 clones, with around 85% occurring only once. The sample consisted of peripheral blood. These TCRs come from a woman aged 55-70 years with COVID-19, enrolled during active disease. Both conserved end residues are trimmed from each CDR3. Clone size is stated in some rows and not others, as once, few, many or a class when expanded.

V: TRBV5-6; size: .; J: TRBJ1-2; CDR3: ASSRPGTGIYGYT
V: TRBV7-9; size: .; J: TRBJ2-7; CDR3: ASRSTGATYEQY
V: TRBV10-3; size: few; J: TRBJ1-6; CDR3: AIGFGQGDNSPLH
V: TRBV10-3; size: .; J: TRBJ2-7; CDR3: AISEGLVLYEQY
V: TRBV9; size: .; J: TRBJ1-1; CDR3: ASSVDTGMNTEAF
V: TRBV15; size: .; J: TRBJ2-5; CDR3: ATRRPDSQETQY
V: TRBV7-6; size: .; J: TRBJ1-5; CDR3: ASSLGPGEGEGQPQH
V: TRBV4-1; size: .; J: TRBJ2-7; CDR3: ASSQPGQVHSYEQY
V: TRBV6-5; size: .; J: TRBJ1-1; CDR3: ASSQGVGEAF
V: TRBV4-2; size: .; J: TRBJ2-7; CDR3: ASSQGARYEQY
V: TRBV7-3; size: .; J: TRBJ2-5; CDR3: ASSLGVQFGETQY
V: TRBV11-2; size: .; J: TRBJ1-1; CDR3: ASSLDHGRLKHLNTEAF
V: TRBV12-5; size: .; J: TRBJ2-2; CDR3: ASGDRNTGELF
V: TRBV11-2; size: few; J: TRBJ2-1; CDR3: ASSLVGGFLADEQF
V: TRBV18; size: .; J: TRBJ1-2; CDR3: ASSTGEVGYT
V: TRBV5-6; size: .; J: TRBJ1-2; CDR3: ASSREGRKGYT
V: TRBV19; size: .; J: TRBJ1-5; CDR3: ASSIPGTVSFQPQH
V: TRBV5-1; size: .; J: TRBJ1-1; CDR3: ASSSTVSNTEAF
V: TRBV18; size: .; J: TRBJ1-4; CDR3: ASRWQENEKLF
V: TRBV5-1; size: .; J: TRBJ1-2; CDR3: ASSLVQGYNYGYT
V: TRBV3-1/TRBV3-2; size: .; J: TRBJ1-1; CDR3: ASSQVTGGTEAF
V: TRBV13; size: .; J: TRBJ2-3; CDR3: ASSYRPSGYSSTDTQY
V: TRBV21-1; size: .; J: TRBJ1-1; CDR3: ASSTYRGLDTEAF
V: TRBV19; size: .; J: TRBJ2-3; CDR3: ASSIGLRTDTQY
V: TRBV10-3; size: .; J: TRBJ2-5; CDR3: ATSSPQYQETQY
V: TRBV6-4; size: .; J: TRBJ1-3; CDR3: ASSLDRGDTIY
V: TRBV7-2; size: .; J: TRBJ1-2; CDR3: ASSRDIGISGYT